This passage covers 18 T cell receptor beta chains from one sample sequenced in a study of blood T cell repertoires in COVID-19. Sequencing used immunoSEQ multiplex PCR; TCRdb keeps in-frame clones, though not all of them. The data show 150,000 to 200,000 clones, around 86% seen once. The source material was PBMCs or T cells enriched from blood (not recorded which). These receptors were taken from a woman between 40 and 55 years old in a cohort exposed to, infected with or recovered from COVID-19 (not recorded which).

This chain links TRBV4-2 with TRBJ2-7, with TRBD2 identical over 12 bases. V dropped 0 bases and J dropped 2; count of bases not matched to a gene: 5. This CDR3 is 17 amino acids long. The V gene's germline CDR1 is LGHNA and CDR2 YNFKEQ. CDR3 coding DNA: TGTGCCAGCAGCCAAGATGTTGGACTAGCGGGAACCTACGAGCAGTACTTC. As protein: CASSQDVGLAGTYEQYF.

J is TRBJ1-3 and V is TRBV7-6; the match to TRBD1 covers 9 bases. J lost 0 bases, V lost 5 bases, and 8 bases had no gene match. The CDR3 length is 17 residues. Germline lookup yields CDR1 SGHVS and CDR2 FNYEAQ. The CDR3 protein is CASSLRQGESSGNTIYF. Written as DNA, the CDR3 is TGTGCCAGCAGCCTCCGACAGGGGGAAAGCTCTGGAAACACCATATATTTT.

V usage is TRBV21-1 and J usage is TRBJ2-5; the table gives TRBD2 as D, unverified against the DNA. TRBV21-1 is given as a pseudogene. The CDR3 sequence is 16 residues long. This CDR3 is CASSTSSGRGQETQYF. The CDR3 region has the DNA TGTGCCAGCAGCACTTCTAGCGGGAGGGGGCAGGAGACCCAGTACTTC.

The chain joins TRBV25-1 to TRBJ2-3, with 7 bases lining up with TRBD1. The J segment lost 2 bases and the V segment lost 8 bases, leaving 7 bases of the junction unmatched. There are 14 residues in the CDR3. The germline gives CDR1 MGHDK, CDR2 SYGVNS. CDR3 coding DNA: TGTGCCAGCCGTAACAGGGGACCCACAGATACGCAGTATTTT. The encoded protein is CASRNRGPTDTQYF.

This rearrangement joins TRBV11-2 to TRBJ1-1, with a tentative D call TRBD1 (6 bases). V gave up 1 base and J gave up 13 bases, with 19 bases separating them. This CDR3 contains 14 residues. Germline V gene lookup returns CDR1 SGHAT and CDR2 FQNNGV. CDR3 amino acids: CASSLGRTAMWGFF. CDR3 coding DNA: TGTGCCAGCAGCTTAGGACGGACAGCTATGTGGGGTTTCTTT.

The chain uses TRBV27 and TRBJ2-1; no clear D. V lost 2 bases and J 7 bases, leaving 12 bases between the germline ends. The CDR3 consists of 14 residues. Germline CDR1 reads MNHEY; CDR2 reads SMNVEV (reference sequence). The CDR3 is CASSLIINTNEQFF. The CDR3 nucleotides are TGTGCCAGCAGTTTAATTATCAATACAAATGAGCAGTTCTTC.

This clone was seen only once. Here the CDR3 reads CASSDRGRDYGYTF. The CDR3 bases are TGTGCCAGCAGCGACAGGGGGCGAGACTATGGCTACACCTTC. The chain couples TRBV27 to TRBJ1-2; 10 positions agree with TRBD1. The CDR3 extends over 14 amino acids. V gave up 6 bases and J gave up 3 bases; unmatched junction bases: 4. Per the germline V gene, CDR1 is MNHEY and CDR2 is SMNVEV (reference sequence).

The CDR3 sequence is CASSLRGDQPQHF. The CDR3 bases are TGCGCCAGCAGCTTGCGGGGTGATCAGCCCCAGCATTTT. The chain employs TRBV5-1 and TRBJ1-5; D call uncertain. This CDR3 spans 13 amino acids. Germline CDR1 SGHRS, CDR2 YFSETQ. With 1 base removed from V and 5 bases from J, the gap between germline ends came to 7 bases.

The gene calls are TRBV5-6 and TRBJ1-1; weak D call: TRBD1 (5 bases). This CDR3 has 14 residues. With 0 bases removed from V and 3 bases from J, the gap between germline ends came to 9 bases. Germline V lookup: CDR1 SGHDT, CDR2 YYEEEE. CDR3: CASSLGREDTEAFF. CDR3 coding DNA: TGTGCCAGCAGCTTGGGCAGGGAGGACACTGAAGCTTTCTTT.

V and J are TRBV25-1 and TRBJ1-5, with D unresolved. Germline V gene lookup returns CDR1 MGHDK and CDR2 SYGVNS. The CDR3 runs to 11 residues. V dropped 4 bases and J dropped 4 bases, with 2 bases sitting between them. The CDR3 bases are TGTGCCAGCAGTGCAAATCAGCCCCAGCATTTT. Its translation: CASSANQPQHF.

This clone has just one count. This chain links TRBV29-1 with TRBJ2-2; tentatively, D is TRBD1 (6 bases). The CDR3 loop spans 15 amino acids. The germline gives CDR1 SQVTM, CDR2 ANQGSEA. V shed 6 bases and J shed 1 base, with 15 bases lying between them. CDR3 region: CSVPALQGNTGELFF. The CDR3 DNA reads as TGCAGCGTCCCCGCCTTACAGGGGAACACCGGGGAGCTGTTTTTT.

This clone showed up just once. The rearrangement joins TRBV4-1 to TRBJ2-7; the match to TRBD2 covers 12 bases. Germline trimming cut 3 bases from V and 3 bases from J; bases unmatched to any gene: 3. Germline values: CDR1 MGHRA, CDR2 YSYEKL. This CDR3 has 15 amino acids. In DNA, the CDR3 is TGCGCCAGCAGCCATAGGACTAGCGGGGTCTACGAGCAGTACTTC. Its translation: CASSHRTSGVYEQYF.

The chain uses TRBV5-1 and TRBJ1-2, with 9 bases lining up with TRBD1. V shed 3 bases, J shed 4 bases, and the junction held 7 bases outside the gene matches. The CDR3 is 15 amino acids. Germline-derived CDR1 and CDR2 are SGHRS and YFSETQ. The CDR3 sequence: CASSYLGQGSYGYTF. The CDR3 DNA follows: TGCGCCAGCAGCTACCTCGGACAGGGGAGCTATGGCTACACCTTC.

The chain links TRBV28 to TRBJ2-2; 11 nucleotides agree with TRBD2. Germline V gene data show CDR1 as MDHEN and CDR2 as SYDVKM. Unmatched junction bases numbered 8, after V lost 7 bases and J lost 4 bases. This CDR3 has 16 amino acids. The CDR3 sequence: CASISGGATFTGELFF. The CDR3 DNA sequence: TGTGCCAGCATTAGCGGGGGGGCAACTTTCACCGGGGAGCTGTTTTTT.

The chain couples TRBV5-3 to TRBJ1-1; 9 nucleotides align to TRBD1. TRBV5-3 is noted as an ORF with a role that remains uncertain. With 1 base clipped from V and 0 bases from J, the junction kept 10 bases outside the gene matches. The CDR3 extends over 18 amino acids. The DNA for the CDR3 is TGTGCCAGAAGCTTGTGGACAGGGGTAGGAGGCATGAACACTGAAGCTTTCTTT. It translates to CARSLWTGVGGMNTEAFF.

The count of this clone is one. V usage is TRBV5-4 and J usage is TRBJ2-3; 11 bases line up with TRBD2. The trim removed 4 bases at V and 0 bases at J, leaving 13 bases unmatched. This CDR3 contains 19 residues. Germline CDR1 and CDR2: SGHNT and YYREEE (reference sequence). CDR3 sequence: CASSAELAGDPSSTDTQYF. Here the CDR3 DNA reads TGTGCCAGCAGCGCGGAACTAGCGGGGGATCCATCTAGCACAGATACGCAGTATTTT.

The J gene is TRBJ1-2, the V gene TRBV27; weak D call: TRBD1 (6 bases). Trimming left V 3 bases short and J 2 bases short, with 7 bases between. The CDR3 spans 13 residues. Germline lookup yields CDR1 MNHEY and CDR2 SMNVEV (reference sequence). The CDR3 DNA sequence: TGTGCCAGCAGTTTTGGACAGAACTATGGCTACACCTTC. This sequence encodes CASSFGQNYGYTF.

This clone was recorded only once. This sequence joins TRBV5-5 and TRBJ1-1; TRBD1 might be the D (6 bases). Germline V lookup: CDR1 SGHKS, CDR2 YYEKEE (reference sequence). The CDR3 is made up of 14 amino acids. Trimming removed 5 bases at V and 5 bases at J, with 16 bases between. The CDR3 reads CASRGTRVRTEAFF. The DNA for the CDR3 is TGTGCCAGCAGGGGGACACGGGTGAGGACTGAAGCTTTCTTT. The full variable domain, in which reference TRBV5-5 and TRBJ1-1 provide the parts outside the CDR3, is DAGVTQSPTHLIKTRGQQVTLRCSPISGHKSVSWYQQVLGQGPQFIFQYYEKEERGRGNFPDRFSARQFPNYSSELNVNALLLGDSALYLCASRGTRVRTEAFFGQGTRLTVV.